This entry is about one T cell receptor (beta chain). The germline V gene encodes CDR1 DFQATT and CDR2 SNEGSKA (reference sequence). The CDR3 loop spans 14 amino acids. The V end lost 3 bases, the J end lost 2 bases, and 12 bases lay between the germline ends. The sample belongs to a study of blood T cell repertoires in COVID-19. Study members were between roughly 18 and 100 years old and lived in around 24 US regions. Recovered status applied to Cohort 3 donors who had two consecutive negative PCRs. It also applied to those with clearance or with symptom resolution. Clones were read by immunoSEQ multiplex PCR, and TCRdb kept only the in-frame ones, dropping some. Among more than 250,000 clones listed, 70% to 90% were seen once.

The sequence came from a woman aged 25 to 45 who had recovered from COVID-19. Sequenced: PBMCs or T cells enriched from blood (not recorded which). The V gene is TRBV20-1, the J gene TRBJ2-3; no reliable D call. The CDR3 DNA reads TGCAGTGCTAGTGTAGTGAGCCACACAGATACGCAGTATTTT. It encodes CSASVVSHTDTQYF.